A selection of T cell receptor beta chains follows, all from one sample in a study of OX40 agonist ivuxolimab in advanced cancers. Profiled with immunoSEQ multiplex PCR; TCRdb holds only in-frame clones, not every one. The repertoire holds about 66,000 clones, with over 80% as singletons. This specimen was CD4+ or CD8+ T cells sorted from blood, taken in a trial of the OX40 agonist ivuxolimab. Receptors originate from an adult with an advanced solid tumor such as melanoma, head and neck, liver or kidney cancer. Each CDR3 is given with its conserved first and last residue. The D gene is left open where the match is weak. Some rows have no size entry. The others give once, few or many, or a class for an expanded clone.

size,J,V,D,DNA,CDR3
NA,TRBJ1-5,TRBV28,NA,TGTGCCAGCAGTTTAGGTGAGAGGGCCCAGCATTTT,CASSLGERAQHF
NA,TRBJ2-7,TRBV5-5,NA,TGTGCCAGCAGCTTGGCAGCTTCCTACGAGCAGTACTTC,CASSLAASYEQYF
NA,TRBJ1-1,TRBV18,NA,TGTGCCAGCTCACCTATTAACACTGAAGCTTTCTTT,CASSPINTEAFF
NA,TRBJ2-1,TRBV7-2,NA,TGTGCCAGCAGCTTAGGGCGTATACAGTTCTTC,CASSLGRIQFF
NA,TRBJ2-2,TRBV9,NA,TGTGCCAGCAGCCCTCCTGGGGGGTCCACCGGGGAGCTGTTTTTT,CASSPPGGSTGELFF
NA,TRBJ2-2,TRBV5-4,NA,TGTGCCAGCGCAATGGGCGCGGCGAACACCGGGGAGCTGTTTTTT,CASAMGAANTGELFF
NA,TRBJ2-5,TRBV29-1,TRBD2,TGCAGCGTTGGAGCGGGGGCTGTGGAGACCCAGTACTTC,CSVGAGAVETQYF
NA,TRBJ1-5,TRBV10-2,NA,TGCGCCAGCAGTGAGGGGGGAGGCAATCAGCCCCAGCATTTT,CASSEGGGNQPQHF
few,TRBJ2-2,TRBV7-2,NA,TGTGCCACCCACGGACTGGTCACCGGGGAGCTGTTTTTT,CATHGLVTGELFF
NA,TRBJ2-3,TRBV4-2,TRBD2,TGTGCCAGCAGCCAACGTCCACTAAGCGGGAGGGACGGGCAGTATTTT,CASSQRPLSGRDGQYF
NA,TRBJ2-3,TRBV11-3,TRBD2,TGTGCCAGCAGCCCCGGGACTAGCGGAGGCACAGATACGCAGTATTTT,CASSPGTSGGTDTQYF
once,TRBJ2-5,TRBV11-2,NA,TGTGCCAGCAGCTTATCCCCGCTGGAGACCCAGTACTTC,CASSLSPLETQYF
NA,TRBJ1-2,TRBV7-2,NA,TGTGCCAGCAGCCCTCCCAGTAACTATGGCTACACCTTC,CASSPPSNYGYTF
NA,TRBJ1-5,TRBV19,NA,TGTGCCAGTAGTATAGCGGATTCCGGGCAGCCCCAGCATTTT,CASSIADSGQPQHF
NA,TRBJ1-1,TRBV11-3,NA,TGTGCCAGCAGCTCGACCTTTTGGACGCAAAGGAACACTGAAGCTTTCTTT,CASSSTFWTQRNTEAFF
NA,TRBJ1-4,TRBV7-2,NA,TGTGCCAGCAGCCAGACAGGTGGATTTTCGGAAAAACTGTTTTTT,CASSQTGGFSEKLFF
NA,TRBJ2-3,TRBV27,TRBD1,TGTGCCAGCAGTTGGGACAGGGAGGGTCGGTACAGCACAGATACGCAGTATTTT,CASSWDREGRYSTDTQYF
NA,TRBJ1-1,TRBV5-1,NA,TGCGCCAGCAGCTTGGATCCCCGGGCTTTGAACACTGAAGCTTTCTTT,CASSLDPRALNTEAFF
few,TRBJ2-1,TRBV20-1,NA,TGCAGTGCTAAACTAGCACAGCAGTTCTTC,CSAKLAQQFF
NA,TRBJ2-3,TRBV29-1,TRBD1,TGCAGCGTACAGGGGGCTGGAGATACGCAGTATTTT,CSVQGAGDTQYF
once,TRBJ2-1,TRBV6-5,TRBD2,TGTGCCAGCAGTCGAGGGACTAGCGGGAGTAGACGGTTCTTC,CASSRGTSGSRRFF
NA,TRBJ2-5,TRBV7-8,TRBD1,TGTGCCAGCAGCCAGGGACAGGGTCTCGAGACCCAGTACTTC,CASSQGQGLETQYF
once,TRBJ2-7,TRBV27,NA,TGTGCCAGCAGTTTAACAAGGGACTTCCCCTGGGAGCAGTACTTC,CASSLTRDFPWEQYF
few,TRBJ2-4,TRBV7-2,TRBD2,TGTGCCAGCAGCTTACGCCTAGCGGCGGGGGATGACATTCAGTACTTC,CASSLRLAAGDDIQYF
NA,TRBJ1-4,TRBV7-2,NA,TGTGCCAGCAGCTTACGGGCGGGAGAGGATGAAAAACTGTTTTTT,CASSLRAGEDEKLFF
NA,TRBJ1-5,TRBV11-2,NA,TGTGCCAGCAGCCCCGAGGGGGGTTGGTATCAGCCCCAGCATTTT,CASSPEGGWYQPQHF
NA,TRBJ1-4,TRBV18,NA,TGTGCCAGCTCACCACCGGAGGGGCGGTATGAAAAACTGTTTTTT,CASSPPEGRYEKLFF
NA,TRBJ2-7,TRBV4-3,NA,TGCGCCAGCAGCCAGACCCACTTAGCGGAGCGCTCGTTCTACGAGCAGTACTTC,CASSQTHLAERSFYEQYF
NA,TRBJ2-3,TRBV28,TRBD2,TGTGCCAGCAACACCCTAGCGGGAGGGAGAAAGGCTGATACGCAGTATTTT,CASNTLAGGRKADTQYF
NA,TRBJ2-5,TRBV21-1,NA,TGTGCCGCAATTTACCCTGGGGTCAGGGTCGAAGAGACCCAGTACTTC,CAAIYPGVRVEETQYF
NA,TRBJ1-3,TRBV19,NA,TGTGCCAGTAGTACTGGCCTCTCTGGAAACACCATATATTTT,CASSTGLSGNTIYF
NA,TRBJ2-2,TRBV11-2,NA,TGTGCCAGCAGCTTTACCGGGACGGACACCGGGGAGCTGTTTTTT,CASSFTGTDTGELFF
NA,TRBJ2-3,TRBV28,NA,TGTGCCAGCAGCCGGGACGGCGGCCCCCCCCACACAGTAGCAGATACGCAGTATTTT,CASSRDGGPPHTVADTQYF
NA,TRBJ2-7,TRBV5-6,NA,TGTGCCAGCAGCTTGGACCGGGACGAGCAGTACTTC,CASSLDRDEQYF
NA,TRBJ2-3,TRBV10-2,TRBD2,TGCGCCAGCGGGTTTAGCGGGAGCCCCCCAGATACGCAGTATTTT,CASGFSGSPPDTQYF
NA,TRBJ2-7,TRBV6-5,TRBD1,TGTGCCAGACCCCCGACAGGGGACTCCTCTGAGCAGTACTTC,CARPPTGDSSEQYF
few,TRBJ2-2,TRBV5-6,NA,TGTGCCAGCAGCTTTTTCGACAGAACCGGGGAGCTGTTTTTT,CASSFFDRTGELFF
once,TRBJ2-2,TRBV5-1,NA,TGCGCCAGCAGCCCATTGGCCAGCGCGGCCGGGGAGCTGTTTTTT,CASSPLASAAGELFF
NA,TRBJ2-3,TRBV5-4,TRBD2,TGTGCCAGCAGCTGGGAACCGGGGGGACTAGCGGGAGAATCAGATACGCAGTATTTT,CASSWEPGGLAGESDTQYF
NA,TRBJ1-2,TRBV12-5,TRBD1,TGTGCTAGTGGTTTACCACAGGGGGACTATGGCTACACCTTC,CASGLPQGDYGYTF
NA,TRBJ2-5,TRBV5-1,NA,TGCGCCAGCAGCTATAGCGCGCAAGAGACCCAGTACTTC,CASSYSAQETQYF
few,TRBJ2-6,TRBV11-2,NA,TGTGCCAGCAGCTTAGATCCCTCTGGGGCCAACGTCCTGACTTTC,CASSLDPSGANVLTF
medium-sized,TRBJ1-3,TRBV27,NA,TGTGCCAGCAGCCCTACAGGGCCTGGAAACACCATATATTTT,CASSPTGPGNTIYF
NA,TRBJ2-5,TRBV6-1,NA,TGTGCCAGCAAAACTATGGACAGGAGGGAAGAGACCCAGTACTTC,CASKTMDRREETQYF
NA,TRBJ2-1,TRBV19,NA,TGTGCCAGTAGTATAGAGAAGGGCACTCGACGGGAGCAGTTCTTC,CASSIEKGTRREQFF
NA,TRBJ2-3,TRBV28,TRBD1,TGTGCCAGCAGTTTTACGGACAGGGGTACAGATACGCAGTATTTT,CASSFTDRGTDTQYF
NA,TRBJ2-7,TRBV19,NA,TGTGCCAGTAGTATTGGACGGAGTTCCTACGAGCAGTACTTC,CASSIGRSSYEQYF
NA,TRBJ1-2,TRBV6-6,NA,TGTGCCAGCAGAGAAGACTATGGCTACACCTTC,CASREDYGYTF
NA,TRBJ1-2,TRBV6-6,NA,TGTGCCAGCAGCCTTCAGGACAGCAGATACCTCTATGGCTACACCTTC,CASSLQDSRYLYGYTF
NA,TRBJ2-2,TRBV27,TRBD2,TGTGCCAGCAGTTTAACGACTAGCGGGAGGTCCGGGGAGCTGTTTTTT,CASSLTTSGRSGELFF
few,TRBJ1-5,TRBV4-3,NA,TGCGCCAGCAGCCAAGATTTGGGGCAGCCTGTTCATTTT,CASSQDLGQPVHF